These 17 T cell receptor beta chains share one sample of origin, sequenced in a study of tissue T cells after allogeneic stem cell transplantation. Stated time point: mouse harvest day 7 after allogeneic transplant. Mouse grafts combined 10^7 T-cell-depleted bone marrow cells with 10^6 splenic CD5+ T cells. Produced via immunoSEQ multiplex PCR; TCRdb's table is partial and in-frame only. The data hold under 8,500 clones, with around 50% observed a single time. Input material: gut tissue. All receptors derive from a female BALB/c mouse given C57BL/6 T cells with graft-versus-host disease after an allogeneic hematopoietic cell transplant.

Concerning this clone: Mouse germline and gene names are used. CDR3 sequence reads: CASSPHRVGNTLYF. The sequenced part of the CDR3 DNA is TGTGCCAGCAGCCCCCACAGGGTCGGAAATACGCTCTAT. This chain connects TRBV5 to TRBJ1-3; possible D gene TRBD1, 6 bases. The read comes to an end 1 residue before the CDR3 does, leaving the germline J gene to fill in the end. Trimming stripped 4 bases from V and 4 bases from J, with 11 bases between. The CDR3 is made up of 14 amino acids. The V gene's germline CDR1 is LGHNA and CDR2 YNLKQL (reference sequence).

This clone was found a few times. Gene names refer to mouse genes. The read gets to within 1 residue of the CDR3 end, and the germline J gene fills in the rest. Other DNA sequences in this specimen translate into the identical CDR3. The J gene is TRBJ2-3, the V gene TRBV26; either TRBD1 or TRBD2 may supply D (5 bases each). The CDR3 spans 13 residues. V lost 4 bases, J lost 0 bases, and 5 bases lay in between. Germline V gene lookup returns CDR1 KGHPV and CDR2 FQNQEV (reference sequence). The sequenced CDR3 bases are TGTGCCAGCAGTCGGGACAGTGCAGAAACGCTGTAT. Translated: CASSRDSAETLY. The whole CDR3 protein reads CASSRDSAETLYF.

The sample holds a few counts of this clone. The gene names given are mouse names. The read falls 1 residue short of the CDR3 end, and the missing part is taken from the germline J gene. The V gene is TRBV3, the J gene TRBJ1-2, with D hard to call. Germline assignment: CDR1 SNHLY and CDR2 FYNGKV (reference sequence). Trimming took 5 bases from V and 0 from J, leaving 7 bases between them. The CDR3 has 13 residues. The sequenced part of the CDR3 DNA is TGTGCCAGCAGCCCCCTCACAAACTCCGACTACACC. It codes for CASSPLTNSDYT. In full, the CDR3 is CASSPLTNSDYTF. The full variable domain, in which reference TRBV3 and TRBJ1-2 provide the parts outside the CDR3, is GPKVLQIPSHQIIDMGQMVTLNCDPVSNHLYFYWYKQILGQQMEFLVNFYNGKVMEKSKLFKDQFSVERPDGSYFTLKIQPTALEDSAVYFCASSPLTNSDYTFGSGTRLLVI.

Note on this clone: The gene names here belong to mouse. CDR3 bases read: TGTGCCAGCAGTCTGTCCAGCAACGAAAGATTATTT. Amino acids: CASSLSSNERLF. Given in full, the CDR3 is CASSLSSNERLFF. The chain links TRBV26 to TRBJ1-4; no clear D. The read terminates 1 residue ahead of where the CDR3 ends, so the germline J gene completes it. V was pared by 0 bases and J by 4 bases, with 3 bases between. This CDR3 region has 13 residues. Germline lookup yields CDR1 KGHPV and CDR2 FQNQEV (reference sequence).

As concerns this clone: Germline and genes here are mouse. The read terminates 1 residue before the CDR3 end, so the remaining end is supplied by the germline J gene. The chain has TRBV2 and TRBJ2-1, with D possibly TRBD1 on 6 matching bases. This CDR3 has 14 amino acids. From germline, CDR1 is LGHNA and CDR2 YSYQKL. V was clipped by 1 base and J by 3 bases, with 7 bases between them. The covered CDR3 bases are TGTGCCAGCAGCCAAGGAGGGGGCTATGCTGAGCAGTTC. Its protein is CASSQGGGYAEQF. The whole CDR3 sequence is CASSQGGGYAEQFF.

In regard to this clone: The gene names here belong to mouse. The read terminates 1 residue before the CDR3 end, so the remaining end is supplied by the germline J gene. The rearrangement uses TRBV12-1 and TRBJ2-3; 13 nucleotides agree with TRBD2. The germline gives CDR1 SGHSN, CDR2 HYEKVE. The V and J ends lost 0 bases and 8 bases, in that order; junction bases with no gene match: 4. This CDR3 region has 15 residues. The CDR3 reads CASSLGLGGPRTLYF. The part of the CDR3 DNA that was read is TGTGCCAGCTCTCTCGGACTGGGGGGGCCGAGAACGCTGTAT.

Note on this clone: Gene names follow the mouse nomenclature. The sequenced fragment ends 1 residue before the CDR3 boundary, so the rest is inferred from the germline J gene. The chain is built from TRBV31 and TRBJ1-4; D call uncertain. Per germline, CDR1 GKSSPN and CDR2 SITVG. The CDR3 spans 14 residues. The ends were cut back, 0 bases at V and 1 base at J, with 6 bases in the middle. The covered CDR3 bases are TGTGCCTGGAGTCTGGGCCCTTCCAACGAAAGATTATTT. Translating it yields CAWSLGPSNERLF. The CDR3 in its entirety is CAWSLGPSNERLFF. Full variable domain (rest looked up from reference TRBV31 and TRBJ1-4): AQTIHQWPVAEIKAVGSPLSLGCTIKGKSSPNLYWYWQATGGTLQQLFYSITVGQVESVVQLNLSASRPKDDQFILSTEKLLLSHSGFYLCAWSLGPSNERLFFGHGTKLSVL.

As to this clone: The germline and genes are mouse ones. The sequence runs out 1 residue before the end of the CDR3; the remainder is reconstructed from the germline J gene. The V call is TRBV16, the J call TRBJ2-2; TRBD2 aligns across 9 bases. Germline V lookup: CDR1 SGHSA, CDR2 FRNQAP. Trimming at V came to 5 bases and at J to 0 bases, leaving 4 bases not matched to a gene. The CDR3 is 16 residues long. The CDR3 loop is CASSTRLGANTGQLYF. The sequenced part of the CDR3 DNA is TGTGCAAGCAGCACCCGACTGGGGGCAAACACCGGGCAGCTCTAC. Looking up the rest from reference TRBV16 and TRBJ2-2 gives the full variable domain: NAGVIQTPRHKVTGKGQEATLWCEPISGHSAVFWYRQTIVQGLEFLTYFRNQAPIDDSGMPKERFSAQMPNQSHSTLKIQSTQPQDSAVYLCASSTRLGANTGQLYFGEGSKLTVL.

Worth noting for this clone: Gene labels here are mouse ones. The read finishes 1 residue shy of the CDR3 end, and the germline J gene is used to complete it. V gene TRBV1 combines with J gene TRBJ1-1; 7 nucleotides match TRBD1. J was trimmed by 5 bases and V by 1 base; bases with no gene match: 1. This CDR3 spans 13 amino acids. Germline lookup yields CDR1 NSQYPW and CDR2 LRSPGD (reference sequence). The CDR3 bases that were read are TGCACCTGCAGTGCAGGGGACAGAACAGAAGTCTTC. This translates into CTCSAGDRTEVF. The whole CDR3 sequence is CTCSAGDRTEVFF.

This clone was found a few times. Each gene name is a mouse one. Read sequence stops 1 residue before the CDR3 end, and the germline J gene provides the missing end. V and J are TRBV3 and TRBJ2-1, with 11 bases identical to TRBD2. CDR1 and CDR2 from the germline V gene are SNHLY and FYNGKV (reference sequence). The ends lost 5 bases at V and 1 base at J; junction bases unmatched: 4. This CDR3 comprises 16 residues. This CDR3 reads CASSLYWGGNYAEQFF. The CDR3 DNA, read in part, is TGTGCCAGCAGCCTCTACTGGGGGGGCAACTATGCTGAGCAGTTC.

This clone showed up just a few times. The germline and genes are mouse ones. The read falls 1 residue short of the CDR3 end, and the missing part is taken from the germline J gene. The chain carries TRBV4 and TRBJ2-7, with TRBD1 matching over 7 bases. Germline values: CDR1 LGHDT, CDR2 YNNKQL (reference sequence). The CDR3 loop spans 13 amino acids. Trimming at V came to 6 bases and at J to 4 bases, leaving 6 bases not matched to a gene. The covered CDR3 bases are TGTGCCAGCAGACTGACAGGGAAATATGAACAGTAC. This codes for CASRLTGKYEQY. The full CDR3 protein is CASRLTGKYEQYF.

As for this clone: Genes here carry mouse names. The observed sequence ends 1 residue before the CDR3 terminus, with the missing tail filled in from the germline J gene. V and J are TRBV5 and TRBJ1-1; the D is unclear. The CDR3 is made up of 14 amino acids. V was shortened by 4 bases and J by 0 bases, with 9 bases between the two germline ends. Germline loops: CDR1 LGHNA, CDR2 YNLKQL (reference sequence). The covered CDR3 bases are TGTGCCAGCAGCCTCGACAATGCAAACACAGAAGTCTTC. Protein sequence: CASSLDNANTEVF. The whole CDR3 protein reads CASSLDNANTEVFF.

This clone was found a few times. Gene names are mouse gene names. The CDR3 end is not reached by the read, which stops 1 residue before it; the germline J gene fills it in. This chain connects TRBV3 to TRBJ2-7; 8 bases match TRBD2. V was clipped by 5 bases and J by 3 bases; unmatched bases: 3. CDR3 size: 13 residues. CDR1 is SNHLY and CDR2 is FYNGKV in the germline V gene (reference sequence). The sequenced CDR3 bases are TGTGCCAGCAGCCCCGGGACTGGCTATGAACAGTAC. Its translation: CASSPGTGYEQY. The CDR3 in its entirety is CASSPGTGYEQYF.

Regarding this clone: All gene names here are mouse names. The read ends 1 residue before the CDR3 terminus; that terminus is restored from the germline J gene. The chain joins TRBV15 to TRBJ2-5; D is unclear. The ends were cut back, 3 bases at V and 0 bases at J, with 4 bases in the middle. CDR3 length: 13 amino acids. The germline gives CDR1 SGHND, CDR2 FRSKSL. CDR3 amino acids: CASSFRNQDTQYF. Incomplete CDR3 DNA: TGTGCCAGCAGTTTCAGAAACCAAGACACCCAGTAC.

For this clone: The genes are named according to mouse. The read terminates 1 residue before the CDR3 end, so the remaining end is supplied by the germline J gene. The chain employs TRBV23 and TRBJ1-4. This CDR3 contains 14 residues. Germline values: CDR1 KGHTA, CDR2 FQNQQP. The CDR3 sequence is CSSSRKISNERLFF. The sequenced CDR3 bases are TGCTCCAGCAGTCGCAAAATTTCCAACGAAAGATTATTT. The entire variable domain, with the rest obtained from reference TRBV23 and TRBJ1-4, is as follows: DAAVTQKPRYLIKMKGQEAEMKCIPEKGHTAVFWYQQKQSKELKFLIYFQNQQPLDQIDMVKERFSAVCPSSSLCSLGIRTCEAEDSALYLCSSSRKISNERLFFGHGTKLSVL.

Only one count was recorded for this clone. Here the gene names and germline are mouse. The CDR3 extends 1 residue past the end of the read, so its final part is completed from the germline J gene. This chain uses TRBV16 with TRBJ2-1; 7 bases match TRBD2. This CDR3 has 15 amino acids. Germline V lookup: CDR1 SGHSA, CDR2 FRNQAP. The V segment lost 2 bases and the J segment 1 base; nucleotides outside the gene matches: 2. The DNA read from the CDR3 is TGTGCAAGCAGCTTATGGGGGGAAAACTATGCTGAGCAGTTC. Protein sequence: CASSLWGENYAEQF. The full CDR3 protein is CASSLWGENYAEQFF.

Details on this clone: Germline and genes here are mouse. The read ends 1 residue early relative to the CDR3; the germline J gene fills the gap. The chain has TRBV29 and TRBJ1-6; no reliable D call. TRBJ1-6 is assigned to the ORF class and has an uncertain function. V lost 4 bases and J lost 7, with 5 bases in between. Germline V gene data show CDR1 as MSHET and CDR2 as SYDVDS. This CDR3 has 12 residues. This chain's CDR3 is CASSSLNSPLYF. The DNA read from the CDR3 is TGTGCTAGCAGTTCCCTCAATTCGCCCCTCTAC.